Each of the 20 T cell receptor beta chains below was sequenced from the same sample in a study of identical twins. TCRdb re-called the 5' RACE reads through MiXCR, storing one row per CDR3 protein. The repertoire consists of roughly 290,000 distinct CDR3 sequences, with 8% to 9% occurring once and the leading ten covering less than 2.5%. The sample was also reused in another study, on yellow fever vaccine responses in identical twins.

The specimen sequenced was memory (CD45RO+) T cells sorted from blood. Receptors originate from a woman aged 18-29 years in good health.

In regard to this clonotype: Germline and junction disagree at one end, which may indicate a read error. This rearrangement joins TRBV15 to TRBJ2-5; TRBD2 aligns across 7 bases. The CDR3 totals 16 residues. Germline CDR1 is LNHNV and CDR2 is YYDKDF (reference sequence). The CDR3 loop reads CATSNPPGGYRETQCF. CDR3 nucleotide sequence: TGTGCCACCAGCAACCCGCCGGGGGGTTACCGCGAGACCCAGTGCTTC.

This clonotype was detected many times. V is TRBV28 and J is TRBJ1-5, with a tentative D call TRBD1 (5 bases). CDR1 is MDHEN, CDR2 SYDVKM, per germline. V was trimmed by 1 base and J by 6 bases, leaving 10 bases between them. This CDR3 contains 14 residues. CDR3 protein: CASSLSAGSQPQHF. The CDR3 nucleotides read TGTGCCAGCAGTTTATCGGCAGGGAGTCAGCCCCAGCATTTT.

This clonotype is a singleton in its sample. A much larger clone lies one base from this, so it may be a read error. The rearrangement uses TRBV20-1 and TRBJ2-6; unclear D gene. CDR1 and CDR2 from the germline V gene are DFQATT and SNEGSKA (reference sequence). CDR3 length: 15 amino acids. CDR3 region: CCARDSGPGANVLTF. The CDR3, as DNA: TGCTGTGCTAGAGATTCCGGGCCTGGGGCCAACGTCCTGACTTTC.

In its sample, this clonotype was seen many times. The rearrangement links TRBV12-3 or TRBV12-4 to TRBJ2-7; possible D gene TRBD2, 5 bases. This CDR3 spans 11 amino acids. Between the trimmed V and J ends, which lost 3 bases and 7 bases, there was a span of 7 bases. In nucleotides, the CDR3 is TGTGCCAGCAGTTTGACGGGAGAGCAGTACTTC. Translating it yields CASSLTGEQYF.

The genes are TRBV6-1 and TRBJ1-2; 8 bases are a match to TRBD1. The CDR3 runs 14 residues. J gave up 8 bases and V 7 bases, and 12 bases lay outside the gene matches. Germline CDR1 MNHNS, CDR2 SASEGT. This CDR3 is CASTSTGQGRGYTF. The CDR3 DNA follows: TGTGCCAGCACCTCCACTGGACAGGGTAGGGGCTACACCTTC.

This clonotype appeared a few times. CDR3 residues: CASSTGGVETQYF. CDR3 DNA: TGTGCCAGCAGTACTGGGGGCGTGGAGACCCAGTACTTC. The chain carries TRBV6-6 and TRBJ2-5, with D perhaps TRBD1 (6 bases). The ends were cut back, 5 bases at V and 5 bases at J, with 12 bases in the middle. Looked up from germline, CDR1 is MNHNY and CDR2 is SVGAGI (reference sequence). CDR3 length equals 13 residues.

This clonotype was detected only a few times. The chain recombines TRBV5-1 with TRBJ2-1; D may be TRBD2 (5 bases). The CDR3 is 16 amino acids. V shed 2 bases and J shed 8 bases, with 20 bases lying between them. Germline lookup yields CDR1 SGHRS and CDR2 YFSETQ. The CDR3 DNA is TGCGCCAGCAGCTTTCTTGGACGGATATTTAGCGATGAGCAGTTCTTC. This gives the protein CASSFLGRIFSDEQFF.

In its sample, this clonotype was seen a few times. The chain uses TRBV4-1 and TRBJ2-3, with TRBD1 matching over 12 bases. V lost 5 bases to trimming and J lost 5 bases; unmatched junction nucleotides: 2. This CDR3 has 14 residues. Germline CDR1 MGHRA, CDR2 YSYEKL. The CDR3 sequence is CASSGTGGLDTQYF. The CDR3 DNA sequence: TGCGCCAGCAGCGGGACAGGGGGCTTAGATACGCAGTATTTT.

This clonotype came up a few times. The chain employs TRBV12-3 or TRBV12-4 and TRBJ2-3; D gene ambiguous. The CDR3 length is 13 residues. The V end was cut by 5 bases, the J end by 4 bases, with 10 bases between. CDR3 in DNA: TGTGCCAGCAGTCCCCGGGCGGCAGATACGCAGTATTTT. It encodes CASSPRAADTQYF.

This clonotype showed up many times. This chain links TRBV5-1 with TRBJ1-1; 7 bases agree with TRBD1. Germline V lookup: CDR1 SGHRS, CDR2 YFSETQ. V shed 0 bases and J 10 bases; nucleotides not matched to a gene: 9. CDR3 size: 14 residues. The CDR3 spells CASSLVVSDRSAFF. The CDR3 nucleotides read TGCGCCAGCAGCTTGGTAGTATCGGACAGGTCAGCTTTCTTT. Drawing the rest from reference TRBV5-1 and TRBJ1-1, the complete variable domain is KAGVTQTPRYLIKTRGQQVTLSCSPISGHRSVSWYQQTPGQGLQFLFEYFSETQRNKGNFPGRFSGRQFSNSRSEMNVSTLELGDSALYLCASSLVVSDRSAFFGQGTRLTVV.

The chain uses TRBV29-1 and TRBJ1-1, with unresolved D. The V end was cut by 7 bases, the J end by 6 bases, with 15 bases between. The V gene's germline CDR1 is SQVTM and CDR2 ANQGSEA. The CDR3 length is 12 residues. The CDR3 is CSARERLSEAFF. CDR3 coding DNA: TGCAGCGCCCGAGAGAGACTCTCTGAAGCTTTCTTT.

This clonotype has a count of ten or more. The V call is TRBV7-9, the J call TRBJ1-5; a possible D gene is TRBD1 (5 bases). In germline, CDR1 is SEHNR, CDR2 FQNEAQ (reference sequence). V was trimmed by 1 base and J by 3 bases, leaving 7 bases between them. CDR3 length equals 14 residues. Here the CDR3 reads CASSLGQYNQPQHF. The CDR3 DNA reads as TGTGCCAGCAGCTTAGGACAGTACAATCAGCCCCAGCATTTT.

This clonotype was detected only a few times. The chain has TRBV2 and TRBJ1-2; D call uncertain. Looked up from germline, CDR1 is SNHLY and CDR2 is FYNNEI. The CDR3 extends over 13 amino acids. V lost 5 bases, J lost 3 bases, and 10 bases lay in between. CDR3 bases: TGTGCCAGCAGTCCGGACGCCGACTATGGCTACACCTTC. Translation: CASSPDADYGYTF.

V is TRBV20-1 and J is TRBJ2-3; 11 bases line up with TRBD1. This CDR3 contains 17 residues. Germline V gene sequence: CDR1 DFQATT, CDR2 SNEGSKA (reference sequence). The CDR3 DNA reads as TGCTGCGCTAGAGGGGGACAGGGGGGCCCAGGAGAAGATACGCAGTATTTT. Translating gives CCARGGQGGPGEDTQYF.

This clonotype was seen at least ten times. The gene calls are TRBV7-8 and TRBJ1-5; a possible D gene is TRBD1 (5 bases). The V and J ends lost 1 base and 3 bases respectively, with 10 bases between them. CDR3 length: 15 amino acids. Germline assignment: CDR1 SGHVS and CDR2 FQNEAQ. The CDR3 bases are TGTGCCAGCAGCTTAGATCAGGGAAACAATCAGCCCCAGCATTTT. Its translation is CASSLDQGNNQPQHF. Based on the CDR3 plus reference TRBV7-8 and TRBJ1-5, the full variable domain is GAGVSQSPRYKVAKRGQDVALRCDPISGHVSLFWYQQALGQGPEFLTYFQNEAQLDKSGLPSDRFFAERPEGSVSTLKIQRTQQEDSAVYLCASSLDQGNNQPQHFGDGTRLSIL.

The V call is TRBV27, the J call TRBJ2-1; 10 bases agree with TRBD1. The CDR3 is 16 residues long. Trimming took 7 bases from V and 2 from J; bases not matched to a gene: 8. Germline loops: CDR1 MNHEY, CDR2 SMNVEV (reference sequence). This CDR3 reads CASTRQGAGAYNEQFF. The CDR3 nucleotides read TGTGCCAGCACCAGACAGGGGGCGGGCGCCTACAATGAGCAGTTCTTC.

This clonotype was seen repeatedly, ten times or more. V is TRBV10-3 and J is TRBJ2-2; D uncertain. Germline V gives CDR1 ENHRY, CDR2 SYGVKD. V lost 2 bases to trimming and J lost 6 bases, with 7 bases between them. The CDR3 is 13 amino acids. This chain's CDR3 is CAISEKDPGELFF. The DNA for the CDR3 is TGTGCCATCAGTGAGAAGGATCCCGGGGAGCTGTTTTTT.

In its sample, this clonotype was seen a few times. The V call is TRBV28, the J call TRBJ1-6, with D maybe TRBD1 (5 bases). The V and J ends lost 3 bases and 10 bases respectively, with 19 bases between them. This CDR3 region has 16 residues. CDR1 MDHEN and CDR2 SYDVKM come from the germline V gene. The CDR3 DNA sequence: TGTGCCAGCAGTTTTAGGCAGGGAATCTTGGGGTCACCCCTCCACTTT. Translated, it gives CASSFRQGILGSPLHF.

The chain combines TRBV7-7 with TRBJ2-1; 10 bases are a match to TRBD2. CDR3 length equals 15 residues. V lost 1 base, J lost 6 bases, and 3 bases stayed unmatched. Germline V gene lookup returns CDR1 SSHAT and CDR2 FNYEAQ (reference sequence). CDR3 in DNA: TGTGCCAGCAGCTTAGTAACTAGCGGGATCAATGAGCAGTTCTTC. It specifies CASSLVTSGINEQFF.

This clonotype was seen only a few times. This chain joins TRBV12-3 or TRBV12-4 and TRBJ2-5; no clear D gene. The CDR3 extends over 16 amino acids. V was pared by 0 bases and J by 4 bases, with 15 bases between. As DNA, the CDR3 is TGTGCCAGCAGTTTAGCTTGGGCAGGTGTAGGAGAGACCCAGTACTTC. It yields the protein CASSLAWAGVGETQYF.